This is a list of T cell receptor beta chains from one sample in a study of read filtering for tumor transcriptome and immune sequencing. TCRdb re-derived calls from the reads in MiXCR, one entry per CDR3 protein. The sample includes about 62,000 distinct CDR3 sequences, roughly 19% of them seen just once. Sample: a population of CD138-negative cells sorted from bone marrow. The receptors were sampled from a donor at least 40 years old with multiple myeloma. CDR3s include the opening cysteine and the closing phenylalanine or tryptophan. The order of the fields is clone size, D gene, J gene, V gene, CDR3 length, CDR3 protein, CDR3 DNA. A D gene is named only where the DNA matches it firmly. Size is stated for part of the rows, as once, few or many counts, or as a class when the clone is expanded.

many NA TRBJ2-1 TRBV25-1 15 CASSETGGSYNEQFF TGTGCCAGCAGTGAGACCGGGGGCTCCTACAATGAGCAGTTCTTC
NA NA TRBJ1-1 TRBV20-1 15 CSADEGRWVLAEAFF TGCAGTGCCGACGAGGGGAGATGGGTGCTCGCTGAAGCTTTCTTT
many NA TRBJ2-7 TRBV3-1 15 CASSQGVGPSYEQYF TGTGCCAGCAGCCAAGGCGTCGGACCATCCTACGAGCAGTACTTC
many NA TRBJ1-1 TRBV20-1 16 CSARDPLDIRNTEAFF TGCAGTGCTAGAGATCCTTTGGACATCCGAAACACTGAAGCTTTCTTT
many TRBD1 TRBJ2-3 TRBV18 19 CASSPLPGQGNLGTDTQYF TGTGCCAGCTCACCACTTCCGGGACAGGGAAACCTCGGCACAGATACGCAGTATTTT
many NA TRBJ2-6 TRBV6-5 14 CASSRSWGGNVLTF TGTGCCAGCAGTCGTAGTTGGGGTGGAAACGTCCTGACTTTC
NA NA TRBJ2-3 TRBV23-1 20 CASSQSRDSAHLGRVGTQYF TGCGCCAGCAGTCAATCGCGGGACTCAGCCCATCTCGGACGCGTAGGTACGCAGTATTTT
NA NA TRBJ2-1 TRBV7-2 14 CASSSNSSYNERFF TGTGCCAGCAGCTCGAACAGTTCCTACAATGAGCGGTTCTTC
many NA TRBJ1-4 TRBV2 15 CASSVRTAANEKLFF TGTGCCAGCAGCGTTCGGACAGCCGCTAATGAAAAACTGTTTTTT
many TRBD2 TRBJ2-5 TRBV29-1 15 CSVGPRASGKETQYF TGCAGCGTTGGCCCCCGGGCTAGCGGCAAAGAGACCCAGTACTTC
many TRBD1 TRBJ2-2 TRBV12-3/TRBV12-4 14 CASRQGGNTGELFF TGTGCCAGTCGACAGGGTGGGAACACCGGGGAGCTGTTTTTT
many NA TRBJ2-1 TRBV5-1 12 CASSSGGNEQFF TGCGCCAGCAGCTCTGGGGGGAATGAGCAGTTCTTC
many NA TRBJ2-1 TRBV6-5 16 CASRTGYEGAYNEQFF TGTGCCAGCAGGACCGGATATGAGGGGGCCTACAATGAGCAGTTCTTC
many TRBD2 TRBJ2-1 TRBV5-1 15 CASSSHLGGAYEQFF TGCGCCAGCAGCTCGCACCTCGGGGGGGCCTATGAGCAGTTCTTC
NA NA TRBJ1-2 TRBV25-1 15 CASSEFNIGNYGYTF TGTGCCAGCAGTGAATTTAACATCGGGAACTATGGCTACACCTTC
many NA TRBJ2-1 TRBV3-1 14 CASSQVGGDNEQFF TGTGCCAGCAGCCAAGTCGGAGGCGACAATGAGCAGTTCTTC
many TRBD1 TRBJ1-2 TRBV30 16 CALTRRDRGLRYGYTF TGTGCCCTCACCCGCCGGGACAGGGGGCTCCGCTATGGCTACACCTTC
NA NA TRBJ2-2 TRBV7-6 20 CASSSPPPEALVVDSGELFF TGTGCCAGCAGCTCCCCACCCCCCGAGGCCTTAGTAGTGGATTCAGGGGAGCTGTTTTTT
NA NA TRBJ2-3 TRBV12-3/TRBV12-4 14 CASSLNQGTYTQYF TGTGCCAGCAGTCTCAACCAGGGCACTTATACGCAGTATTTT
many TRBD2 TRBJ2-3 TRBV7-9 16 CASSPPSGGGGDTQYF TGTGCCAGCAGCCCCCCCTCCGGGGGGGGCGGGGATACGCAGTATTTT
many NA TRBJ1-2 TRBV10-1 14 CASSESSGTEGYTF TGCGCCAGCAGTGAGTCTTCTGGGACCGAAGGCTACACCTTC
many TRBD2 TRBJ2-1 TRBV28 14 CASSGRRAYNEQFF TGTGCCAGCAGCGGGAGGAGAGCCTACAATGAGCAGTTCTTC
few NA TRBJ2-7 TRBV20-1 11 CSARETYEQYF TGCAGTGCTAGAGAAACCTACGAGCAGTACTTC
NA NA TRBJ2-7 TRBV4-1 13 CASSQREAYEQYF TGCGCCAGCAGCCAGAGGGAGGCCTACGAGCAGTACTTC
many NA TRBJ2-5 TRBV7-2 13 CASSLNRVETQYF TGTGCCAGCAGCTTAAACAGGGTTGAGACCCAGTACTTC
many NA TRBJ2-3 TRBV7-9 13 CASSLAGADTQYF TGTGCCAGCAGCTTAGCGGGGGCAGATACGCAGTATTTT
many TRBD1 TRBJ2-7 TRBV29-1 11 CSAQTGNEQYF TGCAGCGCCCAGACAGGGAACGAGCAGTACTTC
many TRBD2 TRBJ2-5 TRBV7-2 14 CASSLARGSETQYF TGTGCCAGCAGCTTAGCGCGCGGGAGCGAGACCCAGTACTTC
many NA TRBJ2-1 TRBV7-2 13 CASSPPKYNEQFF TGTGCCAGCAGCCCACCTAAATACAATGAGCAGTTCTTC
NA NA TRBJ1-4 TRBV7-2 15 CASSLQGPSTEKLFF TGTGCCAGCAGCTTACAGGGGCCCTCGACTGAAAAACTGTTTTTT
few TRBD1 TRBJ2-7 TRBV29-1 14 CSVEGGTGNYEQYF TGCAGCGTTGAAGGGGGGACAGGGAACTACGAGCAGTACTTC
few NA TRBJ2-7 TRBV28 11 CASTTRDEQYF TGTGCCAGTACAACGAGGGACGAGCAGTACTTC